This TCR beta chain was sequenced in a study of T-cell reconstitution after alpha-beta-depleted transplantation in children. The library targeted TCRbeta and was prepared with unique molecular identifiers. TCRdb reprocessed the PCR reads with MiXCR, giving one entry per CDR3 protein. The table includes approximately 340,000 distinct CDR3 sequences, about a tenth detected once. This clonotype was detected many times. This CDR3 has 14 amino acids. Germline CDR1 is SGHTA and CDR2 is FQGNSA. With 5 bases clipped from V and 4 bases from J, the junction kept 3 bases outside the gene matches. The chain employs TRBV7-2 and TRBJ2-2; 8 bases agree with TRBD1. This sample comprised PBMCs from the stem cell graft donor, obtained from the stem cell graft. The receptor was isolated from a human donor who donated a stem cell graft to a child with acute lymphoblastic leukemia. The CDR3 nucleotides read TGTGCCAGCAGCCCAGGACAGGGCACCGGGGAGCTGTTTTTT. Translated: CASSPGQGTGELFF.